This passage covers 10 T cell receptor beta chains from one sample sequenced in a study of cytomegalovirus exposure and HLA in healthy donors. Only in-frame clones appear in the TCRdb table, and some are missing; sequencing was by immunoSEQ multiplex PCR. The repertoire holds around 200,000 clones, with roughly 80% as singletons. Material: PBMCs. Receptors originate from a woman in her late teens or twenties in good health and CMV-seropositive.

The genes are TRBV4-1 and TRBJ1-3, with 8 bases lining up with TRBD1. The CDR3 contains 16 residues. Germline V lookup: CDR1 MGHRA, CDR2 YSYEKL. Germline trimming cut 1 base from V and 3 bases from J; bases unmatched to any gene: 5. This CDR3 is CASSQADRDNGNTIYF. CDR3 nucleotides: TGCGCCAGCAGCCAAGCGGACAGGGATAATGGAAACACCATATATTTT.

This chain links TRBV5-6 with TRBJ2-3; D possibly corresponds to TRBD1 (5 bases). CDR1 is SGHDT, CDR2 YYEEEE, per germline. There are 15 residues in the CDR3. Trimming removed 4 bases at V and 0 bases at J, with 12 bases between. The CDR3 sequence is CASSGGHSSTDTQYF. In nucleotides, the CDR3 is TGTGCCAGCAGCGGCGGACACTCTAGCACAGATACGCAGTATTTT.

The CDR3 here is CASRPGQPNQPQHF. The CDR3 coding sequence is TGTGCCAGCAGACCGGGACAGCCTAATCAGCCCCAGCATTTT. The chain is built from TRBV7-8 and TRBJ1-5, with TRBD1 matching 7 bases. V dropped 6 bases and J dropped 4; count of bases not matched to a gene: 6. CDR1 SGHVS and CDR2 FQNEAQ come from the germline V gene. The CDR3 sequence is 14 residues long. Full variable domain (missing parts from reference TRBV7-8 and TRBJ1-5): GAGVSQSPRYKVAKRGQDVALRCDPISGHVSLFWYQQALGQGPEFLTYFQNEAQLDKSGLPSDRFFAERPEGSVSTLKIQRTQQEDSAVYLCASRPGQPNQPQHFGDGTRLSIL.

This sequence joins TRBV28 and TRBJ1-5, with 9 bases identical to TRBD1. The CDR3 runs 14 residues. Looked up from germline, CDR1 is MDHEN and CDR2 is SYDVKM. With 7 bases clipped from V and 5 bases from J, the junction kept 6 bases outside the gene matches. CDR3: CASILTGGYQPQHF. The CDR3 DNA sequence: TGTGCCAGCATCTTAACAGGGGGCTATCAGCCCCAGCATTTT.

The chain employs TRBV9 and TRBJ2-5; D might be TRBD2 (5 bases). Germline CDR1 reads SGDLS; CDR2 reads YYNGEE. Trimming cost V 4 bases and J 4 bases, with 8 bases left between them. The CDR3 runs to 12 residues. CDR3: CASSPEGETQYF. DNA for the CDR3: TGTGCCAGCAGCCCCGAGGGAGAGACCCAGTACTTC.

The genes are TRBV7-8 and TRBJ1-5; 12 positions match TRBD1. From germline, CDR1 is SGHVS and CDR2 FQNEAQ. The CDR3 extends over 19 amino acids. Trimming removed 5 bases from V and 2 bases from J; junction bases left unmatched: 13. DNA of the CDR3: TGTGCCAGCAGCCTTACTCGAGAAGGGACAGGGGGCCGCAATCAGCCCCAGCATTTT. Its protein is CASSLTREGTGGRNQPQHF.

The genes are TRBV7-3 and TRBJ1-1, with no clear D. Germline loops: CDR1 SGHTA, CDR2 FQGTGA. This CDR3 comprises 13 residues. V dropped 5 bases and J dropped 7 bases, with 14 bases sitting between them. CDR3 in DNA: TGTGCCAGCAGCCAATCTAGGGCGGGTGAAGCTTTCTTT. It yields the protein CASSQSRAGEAFF.

The chain has TRBV5-1 and TRBJ1-1; 8 nucleotides agree with TRBD1. The CDR3 length is 17 residues. The germline V gene has CDR1 SGHRS and CDR2 YFSETQ. V was pared by 4 bases and J by 0 bases, with 11 bases of the junction left unmatched. The CDR3 loop is CASSARGRGYMNTEAFF. The CDR3, as DNA: TGCGCCAGCAGCGCCAGGGGGCGAGGGTACATGAACACTGAAGCTTTCTTT.

The rearrangement links TRBV5-1 to TRBJ2-5, with D unresolved. The V gene's germline CDR1 is SGHRS and CDR2 YFSETQ. Trimming removed 1 base at V and 5 bases at J, with 6 bases between. CDR3 length: 12 residues. The CDR3 spells CASSLSRETQYF. The CDR3 nucleotides read TGCGCCAGCAGCTTGTCTCGGGAGACCCAGTACTTC.

This rearrangement joins TRBV2 to TRBJ1-4; D is perhaps TRBD1 (5 bases). This CDR3 is 14 amino acids long. V dropped 6 bases and J dropped 5 bases, with 13 bases sitting between them. Germline assignment: CDR1 SNHLY and CDR2 FYNNEI. The CDR3 DNA follows: TGTGCCAGCAGGAGGACAAGGAGAAATGAAAAACTGTTTTTT. Amino acid sequence: CASRRTRRNEKLFF.